What follows are 17 T cell receptor beta chains derived from one specimen sequenced in a study of early stage breast cancer tumors (dated by TCRdb to 2015 to 2018). The library was generated by the immunoSEQ multiplex PCR assay. Sourced from immuneACCESS, this table was stored by TCRdb with only in-frame sequences that have V and J called. A share of the clones is absent; for the studies checked, an unresolved V gene accounts for under half, and the remainder has no known explanation. Present in this sample are tens of thousands of clones, approximately 78% of which were seen just once. The ten largest clones add up to around 3.4% of the sample. Sequencing input: blood. The origin of the receptors is a person aged 35-55 years with breast cancer.

The CDR3, as DNA: TGTGCCAGCAGTGAAAGGGGAAACACCATATATTTT. Its translation is CASSERGNTIYF. This chain links TRBV2 with TRBJ1-3; no definite D call. V was pared by 2 bases and J by 4 bases, with 3 bases between. The CDR3 has 12 amino acids. Germline-derived CDR1 and CDR2 are SNHLY and FYNNEI.

There are a few counts of this clone. The chain carries TRBV15 and TRBJ1-1; D gene uncertain. The germline V gene has CDR1 LNHNV and CDR2 YYDKDF (reference sequence). The germline V and J ends were trimmed by 4 bases and 1 base, with 10 bases remaining between them. This CDR3 contains 14 residues. Here the CDR3 reads CATSIFRQNTEAFF. In nucleotides, the CDR3 is TGTGCCACCAGCATCTTCCGACAGAACACTGAAGCTTTCTTT. Together with reference TRBV15 and TRBJ1-1, the CDR3 gives the full variable domain: DAMVIQNPRYQVTQFGKPVTLSCSQTLNHNVMYWYQQKSSQAPKLLFHYYDKDFNNEADTPDNFQSRRPNTSFCFLDIRSPGLGDTAMYLCATSIFRQNTEAFFGQGTRLTVV.

This chain connects TRBV14 to TRBJ2-2; 10 nucleotides align to TRBD2. The CDR3 loop spans 18 amino acids. V shed 4 bases and J 7 bases; nucleotides not matched to a gene: 15. Germline V gene lookup returns CDR1 SGHDN and CDR2 FVKESK. The CDR3 sequence is CASSPAFYGLAGVGELFF. In nucleotides, the CDR3 is TGTGCCAGCAGCCCAGCGTTCTATGGGCTAGCGGGAGTCGGGGAGCTGTTTTTT.

Many counts were recorded for this clone. V gene TRBV4-1 combines with J gene TRBJ1-1, with unresolved D. The CDR3 covers 17 residues. Germline CDR1 and CDR2: MGHRA and YSYEKL. Trimming removed 3 bases from V and 0 bases from J, with 17 bases in between. The chain's CDR3 is CASSQNSGVFMNTEAFF. The DNA of the CDR3 is TGCGCCAGCAGCCAGAACTCAGGAGTCTTCATGAACACTGAAGCTTTCTTT.

This clone was seen only once. V usage is TRBV5-4 and J usage is TRBJ2-7; tentatively, D is TRBD2 (6 bases). The V end was cut by 0 bases, the J end by 2 bases, with 9 bases between. This CDR3 has 14 residues. The germline gives CDR1 SGHNT, CDR2 YYREEE (reference sequence). This CDR3 reads CASSLGLGAYEQYF. CDR3 DNA: TGTGCCAGCAGCTTGGGACTAGGGGCCTACGAGCAGTACTTC.

The V and J genes are TRBV18 and TRBJ2-7; TRBD1 agrees at 9 bases. The V segment lost 6 bases and the J segment 6 bases; nucleotides outside the gene matches: 12. The germline CDR1 and CDR2 sequences are KGHSH and LQKENI. The CDR3 is 15 residues long. The CDR3 nucleotides read TGTGCCAGCTCTCCGACTACAGGGGGCACGGGCGAGCAGTACTTC. It is translated as CASSPTTGGTGEQYF.

The rearrangement joins TRBV11-2 to TRBJ2-5; D is ambiguous. The germline V gene has CDR1 SGHAT and CDR2 FQNNGV. This CDR3 comprises 11 residues. V was cut by 2 bases and J by 5 bases, with 3 bases left in between. The CDR3 region has the DNA TGTGCCAGCAGCTTATACGAGACCCAGTACTTC. Its translation is CASSLYETQYF.

As to this clone: Mismatch with germline at one junction end may stem from a read error. This rearrangement joins TRBV27 to TRBJ2-7; no firm D call. This CDR3 region has 11 residues. The germline CDR1 and CDR2 sequences are MNHEY and SMNVEV (reference sequence). Written as DNA, the CDR3 is TGTGCCAGTATACTGAACCTAACCCGGAATTTC. It is translated as CASILNLTRNF.

The chain links TRBV18 to TRBJ2-1, with D perhaps given as TRBD1 or TRBD2 (5 bases each). V shed 3 bases and J shed 15 bases, with 12 bases lying between them. Germline V CDR1 and CDR2: KGHSH, LQKENI. The CDR3 loop spans 11 amino acids. Here the CDR3 reads CASSPLGRMFF. The CDR3 DNA reads as TGTGCCAGCTCACCGTTGGGACGGATGTTCTTC.

The chain couples TRBV6-1 to TRBJ2-2; TRBD2 is a possible D gene (5 bases). This CDR3 is built from 15 residues. Germline-derived CDR1 and CDR2 are MNHNS and SASEGT. Trimming cost V 6 bases and J 6 bases, with 17 bases left between them. The CDR3 here is CASSETLTSSGELFF. DNA of the CDR3: TGTGCCAGCAGCGAAACCCTCACTAGTTCCGGGGAGCTGTTTTTT.

The chain uses TRBV9 and TRBJ2-3; possibly TRBD1 for D (5 bases). The CDR3 has 15 amino acids. Trimming shortened V by 3 bases and J by 2 bases, and 13 bases separated the two germline ends. CDR1 is SGDLS and CDR2 is YYNGEE in the germline V gene. This CDR3 is CASSDRNSHTDTQYF. Here the CDR3 DNA reads TGTGCCAGCAGCGACAGGAATTCTCACACAGATACGCAGTATTTT. The full variable domain, with the rest looked up from reference TRBV9 and TRBJ2-3, is DSGVTQTPKHLITATGQRVTLRCSPRSGDLSVYWYQQSLDQGLQFLIQYYNGEERAKGNILERFSAQQFPDLHSELNLSSLELGDSALYFCASSDRNSHTDTQYFGPGTRLTVL.

The J gene is TRBJ2-1, the V gene TRBV5-6; a possible D gene is TRBD2 (6 bases). From germline, CDR1 is SGHDT and CDR2 YYEEEE. This CDR3 has 15 residues. Between the trimmed V and J ends, which lost 1 base and 6 bases, there was a span of 14 bases. DNA of the CDR3: TGTGCCAGCAGCTTGCTCGCGGGATCACCCAATGAGCAGTTCTTC. It specifies CASSLLAGSPNEQFF.

This chain joins TRBV7-6 and TRBJ2-1; TRBD2 aligns across 10 bases. CDR3 length: 15 amino acids. V trimming: 1 base; J trimming: 7 bases; junction bases outside the gene matches: 4. Per germline, CDR1 SGHVS and CDR2 FNYEAQ. The CDR3 DNA reads TGTGCCAGCAGCTTAGGGACTAGCGGCCTAAATGAGCAGTTCTTC. Protein product: CASSLGTSGLNEQFF.

The chain couples TRBV2 to TRBJ1-5, with 7 bases that match TRBD1. The CDR3 is made up of 15 amino acids. J gave up 2 bases and V 6 bases, and 7 bases lay outside the gene matches. Germline CDR1 SNHLY, CDR2 FYNNEI. The CDR3 protein is CASRTDRVGNQPQHF. DNA of the CDR3: TGTGCCAGCAGAACCGACAGGGTAGGCAATCAGCCCCAGCATTTT.

The rearrangement joins TRBV14 to TRBJ2-5, with D uncertain. V lost 3 bases, J lost 0 bases, and 8 bases lay in between. Germline values: CDR1 SGHDN, CDR2 FVKESK. The CDR3 runs to 14 residues. The CDR3 protein is CASSHPPNQETQYF. The DNA of the CDR3 is TGTGCCAGCAGCCACCCACCTAACCAAGAGACCCAGTACTTC.

The rearrangement uses TRBV5-4 and TRBJ2-1; 8 bases fit TRBD2. Germline V gene lookup returns CDR1 SGHNT and CDR2 YYREEE (reference sequence). The CDR3 extends over 14 amino acids. V dropped 5 bases and J dropped 6; count of bases not matched to a gene: 7. CDR3 sequence reads: CASSPGTRFNEQFF. DNA for the CDR3: TGTGCCAGCAGTCCCGGGACTAGGTTCAATGAGCAGTTCTTC.

This clone appeared a single time. The chain has TRBV13 and TRBJ2-1; D is possibly TRBD2 (5 bases). Per germline, CDR1 PRHDT and CDR2 FYEKMQ (reference sequence). V dropped 6 bases and J dropped 5 bases, with 8 bases sitting between them. The CDR3 spans 12 residues. Here the CDR3 DNA reads TGTGCCAGCAGATGGGAGAACAATGAGCAGTTCTTC. It is translated as CASRWENNEQFF.